This T cell receptor (beta chain) comes out of a study of blood T cell repertoires in COVID-19. On the study more broadly: The United States, Italy and Spain supplied acute and convalescent COVID-19 samples. PBMCs, B-cell-depleted T cells, or T cells were the source of the cDNA or gDNA that made up the material.

Under the authors' procedure: Reference gene primer amplification yielded estimated nucleated cell counts. Data came from immunoSEQ multiplex PCR; TCRdb stores just in-frame clones and leaves some out. The V and J calls and the clone size are those of that table, but D and trimming were determined from the DNA. In the table there are about 240,000 clones, roughly 86% of which are singletons. This receptor was taken from a woman in her 70s with active or convalescent COVID-19. The sequenced material came from peripheral blood.

The CDR3 region has the DNA TGCAGCGTTTCTACTCGGAATGAGCAGTTCTTC. Its translation is CSVSTRNEQFF. The chain employs TRBV29-1 and TRBJ2-1, with D hard to call. This CDR3 has 11 amino acids. Trimming took 5 bases from V and 7 from J, leaving 9 bases between them. CDR1 SQVTM and CDR2 ANQGSEA come from the germline V gene.